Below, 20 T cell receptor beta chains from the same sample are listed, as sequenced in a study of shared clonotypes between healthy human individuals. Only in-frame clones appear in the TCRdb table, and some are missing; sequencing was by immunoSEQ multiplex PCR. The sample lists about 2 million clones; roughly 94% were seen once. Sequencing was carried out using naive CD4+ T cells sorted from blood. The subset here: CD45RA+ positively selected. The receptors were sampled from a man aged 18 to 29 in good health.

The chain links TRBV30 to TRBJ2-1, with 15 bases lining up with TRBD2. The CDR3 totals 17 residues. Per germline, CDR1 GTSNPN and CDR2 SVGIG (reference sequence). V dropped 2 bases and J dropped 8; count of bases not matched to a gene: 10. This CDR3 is CAWSLFRTSGRVHEQFF. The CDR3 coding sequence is TGTGCCTGGAGTCTATTCCGGACTAGCGGGAGGGTTCATGAGCAGTTCTTC.

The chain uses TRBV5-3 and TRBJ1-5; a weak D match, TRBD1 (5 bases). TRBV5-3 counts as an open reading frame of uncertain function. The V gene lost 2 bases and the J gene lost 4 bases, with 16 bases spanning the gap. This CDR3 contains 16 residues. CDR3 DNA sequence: TGTGCCAGAAGCTTCGGGGCAAGGGTGGTGAATCAGCCCCAGCATTTT. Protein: CARSFGARVVNQPQHF.

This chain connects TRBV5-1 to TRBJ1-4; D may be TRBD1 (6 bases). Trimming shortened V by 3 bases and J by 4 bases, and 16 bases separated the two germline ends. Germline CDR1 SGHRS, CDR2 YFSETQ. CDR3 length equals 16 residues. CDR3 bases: TGCGCCAGCAGCTACCTTCCGGGACATCGTAATGAAAAACTGTTTTTT. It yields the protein CASSYLPGHRNEKLFF.

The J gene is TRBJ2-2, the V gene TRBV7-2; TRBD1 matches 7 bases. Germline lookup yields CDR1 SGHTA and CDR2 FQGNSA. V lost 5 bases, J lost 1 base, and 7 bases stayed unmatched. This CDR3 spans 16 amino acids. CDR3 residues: CASSPKTGRNTGELFF. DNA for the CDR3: TGTGCCAGCAGCCCTAAGACAGGGCGGAACACCGGGGAGCTGTTTTTT.

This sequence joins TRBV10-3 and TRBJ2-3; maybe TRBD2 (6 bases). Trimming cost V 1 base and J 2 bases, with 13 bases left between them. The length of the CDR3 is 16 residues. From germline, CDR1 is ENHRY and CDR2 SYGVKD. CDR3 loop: CAISEFALAVTDTQYF. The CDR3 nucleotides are TGTGCCATCAGTGAGTTCGCCTTAGCGGTCACAGATACGCAGTATTTT.

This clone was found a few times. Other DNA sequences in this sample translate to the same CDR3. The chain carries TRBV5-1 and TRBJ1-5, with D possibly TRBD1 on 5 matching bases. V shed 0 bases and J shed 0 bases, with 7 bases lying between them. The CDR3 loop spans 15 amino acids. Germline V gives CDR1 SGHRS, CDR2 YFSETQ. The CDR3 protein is CASSLEGYSNQPQHF. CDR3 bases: TGCGCCAGCAGCTTGGAGGGGTATAGCAATCAGCCCCAGCATTTT.

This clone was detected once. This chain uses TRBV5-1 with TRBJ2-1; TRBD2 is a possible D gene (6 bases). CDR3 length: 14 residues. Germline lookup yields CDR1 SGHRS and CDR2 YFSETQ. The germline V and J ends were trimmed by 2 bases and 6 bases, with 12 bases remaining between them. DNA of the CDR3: TGCGCCAGCAGCTTACTAGCCGCCCCCAATGAGCAGTTCTTC. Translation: CASSLLAAPNEQFF.

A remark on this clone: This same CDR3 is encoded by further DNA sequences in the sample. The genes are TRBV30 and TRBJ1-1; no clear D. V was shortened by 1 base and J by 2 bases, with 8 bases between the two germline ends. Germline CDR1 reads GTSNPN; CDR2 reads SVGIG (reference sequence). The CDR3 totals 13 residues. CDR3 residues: CAWSGPGNTEAFF. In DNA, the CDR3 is TGTGCCTGGAGTGGGCCGGGAAACACTGAAGCTTTCTTT.

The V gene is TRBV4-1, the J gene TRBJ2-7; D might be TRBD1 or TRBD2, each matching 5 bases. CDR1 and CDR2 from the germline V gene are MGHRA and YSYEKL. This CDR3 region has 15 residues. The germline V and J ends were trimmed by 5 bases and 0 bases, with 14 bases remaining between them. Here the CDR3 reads CASSDAAGSSYEQYF. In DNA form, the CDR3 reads TGCGCCAGCAGCGACGCGGCAGGGAGCTCCTACGAGCAGTACTTC.

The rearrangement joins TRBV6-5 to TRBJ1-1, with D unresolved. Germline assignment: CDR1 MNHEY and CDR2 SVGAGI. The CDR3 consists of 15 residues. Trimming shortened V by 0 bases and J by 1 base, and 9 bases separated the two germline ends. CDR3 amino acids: CASSYSLPSNTEAFF. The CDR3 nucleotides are TGTGCCAGCAGTTACTCCCTACCCTCGAACACTGAAGCTTTCTTT.

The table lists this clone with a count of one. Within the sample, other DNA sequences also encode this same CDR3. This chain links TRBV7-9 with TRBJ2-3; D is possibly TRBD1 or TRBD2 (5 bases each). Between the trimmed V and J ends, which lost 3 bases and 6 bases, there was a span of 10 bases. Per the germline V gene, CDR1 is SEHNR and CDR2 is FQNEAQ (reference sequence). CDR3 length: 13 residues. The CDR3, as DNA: TGTGCCAGCAGCTTTTCAGGGACGGATACGCAGTATTTT. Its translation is CASSFSGTDTQYF.

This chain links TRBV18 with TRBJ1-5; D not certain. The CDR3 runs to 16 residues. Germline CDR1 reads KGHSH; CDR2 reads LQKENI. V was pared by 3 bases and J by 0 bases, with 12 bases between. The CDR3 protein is CASSPGVSYSNQPQHF. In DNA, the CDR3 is TGTGCCAGCTCACCCGGAGTTTCCTATAGCAATCAGCCCCAGCATTTT.

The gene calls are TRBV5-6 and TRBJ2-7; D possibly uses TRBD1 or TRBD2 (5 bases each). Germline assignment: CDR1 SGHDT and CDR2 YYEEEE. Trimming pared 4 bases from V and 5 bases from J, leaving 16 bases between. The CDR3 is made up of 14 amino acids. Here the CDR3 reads CASSSQGAPHEQYF. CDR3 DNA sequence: TGTGCCAGCAGCAGCCAGGGAGCCCCTCACGAGCAGTACTTC.

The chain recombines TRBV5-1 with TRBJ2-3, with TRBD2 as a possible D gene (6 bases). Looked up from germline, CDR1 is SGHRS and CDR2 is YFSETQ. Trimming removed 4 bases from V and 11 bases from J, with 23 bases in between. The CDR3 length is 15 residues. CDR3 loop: CASSPGEDLPLGQYF. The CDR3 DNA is TGCGCCAGCAGCCCTGGGGAGGATCTTCCATTGGGGCAGTATTTT. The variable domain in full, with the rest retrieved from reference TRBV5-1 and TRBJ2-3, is KAGVTQTPRYLIKTRGQQVTLSCSPISGHRSVSWYQQTPGQGLQFLFEYFSETQRNKGNFPGRFSGRQFSNSRSEMNVSTLELGDSALYLCASSPGEDLPLGQYFGPGTRLTVL.

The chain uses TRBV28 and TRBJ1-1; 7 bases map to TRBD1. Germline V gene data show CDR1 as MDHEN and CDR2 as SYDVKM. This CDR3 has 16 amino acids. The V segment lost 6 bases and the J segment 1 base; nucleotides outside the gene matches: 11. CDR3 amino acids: CASRSPGQTKNTEAFF. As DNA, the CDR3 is TGTGCCAGCAGATCTCCGGGACAGACTAAGAACACTGAAGCTTTCTTT. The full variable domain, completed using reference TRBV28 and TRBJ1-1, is DVKVTQSSRYLVKRTGEKVFLECVQDMDHENMFWYRQDPGLGLRLIYFSYDVKMKEKGDIPEGYSVSREKKERFSLILESASTNQTSMYLCASRSPGQTKNTEAFFGQGTRLTVV.

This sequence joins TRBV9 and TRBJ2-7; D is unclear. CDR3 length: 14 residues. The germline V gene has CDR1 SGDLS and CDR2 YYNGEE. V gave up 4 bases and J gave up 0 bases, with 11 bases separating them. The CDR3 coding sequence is TGTGCCAGCAGCCCGGAGACTGACTCCTACGAGCAGTACTTC. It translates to CASSPETDSYEQYF.

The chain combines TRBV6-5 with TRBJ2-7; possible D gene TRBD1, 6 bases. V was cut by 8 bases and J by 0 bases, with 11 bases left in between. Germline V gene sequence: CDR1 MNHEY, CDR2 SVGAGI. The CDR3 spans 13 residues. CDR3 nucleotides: TGTGCCAGCGTCGCGGACAGCTCCTACGAGCAGTACTTC. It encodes CASVADSSYEQYF.

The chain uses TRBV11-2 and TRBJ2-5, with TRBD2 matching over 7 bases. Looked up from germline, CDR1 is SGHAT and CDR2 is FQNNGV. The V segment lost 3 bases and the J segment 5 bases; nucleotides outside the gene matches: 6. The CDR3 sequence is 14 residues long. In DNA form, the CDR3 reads TGTGCCAGCAGCTTTAGCGGGTTAGGGGAGACCCAGTACTTC. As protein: CASSFSGLGETQYF.

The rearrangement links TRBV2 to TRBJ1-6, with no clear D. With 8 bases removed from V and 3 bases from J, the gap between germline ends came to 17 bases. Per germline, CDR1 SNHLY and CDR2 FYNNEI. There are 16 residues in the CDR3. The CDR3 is CASGRGWVGYNSPLHF. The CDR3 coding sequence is TGTGCCAGCGGCCGAGGATGGGTTGGCTATAATTCACCCCTCCACTTT.

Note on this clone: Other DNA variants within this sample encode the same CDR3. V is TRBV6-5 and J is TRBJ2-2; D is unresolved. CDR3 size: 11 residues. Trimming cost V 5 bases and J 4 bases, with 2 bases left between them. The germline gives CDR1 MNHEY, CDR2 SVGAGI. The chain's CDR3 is CASSSTGELFF. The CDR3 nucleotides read TGTGCCAGCAGTAGCACCGGGGAGCTGTTTTTT.